The 18 T cell receptor beta chains reported below all come from one sample, sequenced in a study of OX40 agonist ivuxolimab in advanced cancers. Some clones are missing from TCRdb's copy, which holds only in-frame ones; the method was immunoSEQ multiplex PCR. The table records over 14,000 clones, about 90% of them present only once. Sequenced material: CD4+ or CD8+ T cells sorted from blood, taken in a trial of the OX40 agonist ivuxolimab. All receptors derive from an adult with an advanced solid tumor such as melanoma, head and neck, liver or kidney cancer.

The J gene is TRBJ2-5, the V gene TRBV11-1, with 7 bases matching TRBD2. This CDR3 comprises 15 residues. CDR1 and CDR2 (germline): SGHAT, FQDESV (reference sequence). J lost 4 bases, V lost 5 bases, and 10 bases had no gene match. Here the CDR3 reads CASSPRTGGGETQYF. The CDR3 DNA follows: TGTGCCAGCAGCCCCCGTACAGGCGGGGGAGAGACCCAGTACTTC.

The chain carries TRBV13 and TRBJ1-1; D is uncertain. V was pared by 5 bases and J by 0 bases, with 13 bases between. The germline V gene has CDR1 PRHDT and CDR2 FYEKMQ (reference sequence). This CDR3 comprises 15 residues. The CDR3 loop is CASSQRVLMNTEAFF. The CDR3 DNA reads TGTGCCAGCAGCCAAAGAGTCCTCATGAACACTGAAGCTTTCTTT.

V and J are TRBV5-1 and TRBJ2-7, with D unclear. V was pared by 4 bases and J by 0 bases, with 14 bases between. This CDR3 is built from 15 residues. Germline loops: CDR1 SGHRS, CDR2 YFSETQ. CDR3 nucleotides: TGCGCCAGCAGCCTTGGAGCCTGGGGCTCCTACGAGCAGTACTTC. It encodes CASSLGAWGSYEQYF. Variable domain in full (rest from reference TRBV5-1 and TRBJ2-7): KAGVTQTPRYLIKTRGQQVTLSCSPISGHRSVSWYQQTPGQGLQFLFEYFSETQRNKGNFPGRFSGRQFSNSRSEMNVSTLELGDSALYLCASSLGAWGSYEQYFGPGTRLTVT.

This rearrangement joins TRBV28 to TRBJ2-2; D gene unclear. Germline V gene data show CDR1 as MDHEN and CDR2 as SYDVKM. The CDR3 contains 16 residues. The V end was cut by 1 base, the J end by 0 bases, with 9 bases between. CDR3 sequence: CASSLSGVANTGELFF. CDR3 nucleotide sequence: TGTGCCAGCAGTTTATCTGGGGTCGCGAACACCGGGGAGCTGTTTTTT.

This clone was detected only a few times. The chain recombines TRBV27 with TRBJ1-4; D remains ambiguous. V gave up 5 bases and J gave up 8 bases, with 21 bases separating them. Germline values: CDR1 MNHEY, CDR2 SMNVEV (reference sequence). The CDR3 consists of 16 residues. CDR3 nucleotide sequence: TGTGCCAGCAGTCCCTCCCTAAATCATATGGGAGAAAAACTGTTTTTT. This gives the protein CASSPSLNHMGEKLFF.

V usage is TRBV6-5 and J usage is TRBJ1-1; D is ambiguous. Germline loops: CDR1 MNHEY, CDR2 SVGAGI. The CDR3 has 13 residues. V gave up 3 bases and J gave up 1 base, with 6 bases separating them. This chain's CDR3 is CASSYIGNTEAFF. CDR3 nucleotides: TGTGCCAGCAGTTATATAGGGAACACTGAAGCTTTCTTT.

The chain couples TRBV19 to TRBJ2-1, with 8 bases matching TRBD2. The length of the CDR3 is 14 residues. CDR1 and CDR2 from the germline V gene are LNHDA and SQIVND (reference sequence). Germline trimming cut 10 bases from V and 8 bases from J; bases unmatched to any gene: 13. The CDR3 bases are TGTGCCACCACCACCGTCACTAGCGGTTATGAGCAGTTCTTC. This encodes CATTTVTSGYEQFF.

The chain links TRBV6-5 to TRBJ2-2; 8 bases line up with TRBD2. The V gene end was trimmed by 2 bases and the J gene end by 7 bases; junction bases not matched to a gene: 3. From germline, CDR1 is MNHEY and CDR2 SVGAGI. CDR3 length: 14 residues. The CDR3 loop reads CASSYASGHGELFF. The CDR3 DNA reads as TGTGCCAGCAGTTACGCTAGCGGGCACGGGGAGCTGTTTTTT.

V and J are TRBV27 and TRBJ2-1; 8 positions match TRBD2. After removal of 7 bases from V and 2 bases from J, the junction contained 10 bases not matched to a gene. Germline CDR1 reads MNHEY; CDR2 reads SMNVEV (reference sequence). The CDR3 sequence is 16 residues long. CDR3 amino acids: CASTGAGVSPYNEQFF. CDR3 sequence (DNA): TGTGCCAGCACTGGAGCGGGAGTTTCTCCCTACAATGAGCAGTTCTTC.

The genes are TRBV29-1 and TRBJ2-1; tentatively, D is TRBD1 (6 bases). Trimming stripped 8 bases from V and 4 bases from J, with 15 bases between. The CDR3 has 13 residues. Germline CDR1 SQVTM, CDR2 ANQGSEA. In DNA, the CDR3 is TGCAGCCATGTTGTGGGGGCATACAATGAGCAGTTCTTC. It codes for CSHVVGAYNEQFF.

The rearrangement links TRBV28 to TRBJ1-2; D gene ambiguous. Germline CDR1 MDHEN, CDR2 SYDVKM. The CDR3 contains 16 residues. Between the trimmed V and J ends, which lost 3 bases and 2 bases, there was a span of 16 bases. CDR3 DNA sequence: TGTGCCAGCAGTTTTAGTCCAGGAGGGTCCAACTATGGCTACACCTTC. Translation gives CASSFSPGGSNYGYTF.

The V and J genes are TRBV5-1 and TRBJ2-7; D might be TRBD1 or TRBD2, each matching 5 bases. V was trimmed by 4 bases and J by 2 bases, leaving 13 bases between them. Germline V gene sequence: CDR1 SGHRS, CDR2 YFSETQ. This CDR3 is built from 14 residues. The CDR3 DNA sequence: TGCGCCAGCAGCCCCGGGACGGAGACCTACGAGCAGTACTTC. Its protein product is CASSPGTETYEQYF.

This chain links TRBV27 with TRBJ2-3; no definite D call. CDR3 size: 14 residues. Trimming took 5 bases from V and 0 from J, leaving 9 bases between them. Per germline, CDR1 MNHEY and CDR2 SMNVEV (reference sequence). The CDR3 DNA reads as TGTGCCAGCAGTATCCTGACTAGCACAGATACGCAGTATTTT. This encodes CASSILTSTDTQYF.

The gene calls are TRBV29-1 and TRBJ2-1; tentative D call: TRBD1 (6 bases). This CDR3 comprises 12 residues. The germline V and J ends were trimmed by 1 base and 8 bases, with 9 bases remaining between them. The germline CDR1 and CDR2 sequences are SQVTM and ANQGSEA. CDR3: CSVEVQGHEQFF. The CDR3 DNA sequence: TGCAGCGTTGAAGTACAGGGCCATGAGCAGTTCTTC.

This rearrangement joins TRBV7-6 to TRBJ2-3, with 14 bases lining up with TRBD2. The CDR3 runs 16 residues. Germline CDR1 reads SGHVS; CDR2 reads FNYEAQ. Trimming cost V 5 bases and J 6 bases; bases outside gene matches: 7. The CDR3 DNA reads TGTGCCAGCAGCGCTCGACTAGCGGGAGGGACCGATACGCAGTATTTT. As protein: CASSARLAGGTDTQYF.

The V gene is TRBV27, the J gene TRBJ1-1; D gene uncertain. V dropped 0 bases and J dropped 4 bases, with 6 bases sitting between them. The germline V gene has CDR1 MNHEY and CDR2 SMNVEV (reference sequence). The CDR3 sequence is 13 residues long. The CDR3, as DNA: TGTGCCAGCAGTTTATCTGGGGTCACTGAAGCTTTCTTT. Encoded protein: CASSLSGVTEAFF.

The genes are TRBV4-1 and TRBJ2-7; the D gene is possibly TRBD1 (5 bases). V lost 2 bases to trimming and J lost 3 bases, with 17 bases between them. Germline CDR1 and CDR2: MGHRA and YSYEKL. CDR3 length: 16 residues. Written as DNA, the CDR3 is TGCGCCAGCAGCCAACATGACAGCTCAAGCCTCTACGAGCAGTACTTC. Encoded protein: CASSQHDSSSLYEQYF.

The genes are TRBV5-1 and TRBJ1-1, with 11 bases that match TRBD1. In germline, CDR1 is SGHRS, CDR2 YFSETQ. V shed 3 bases and J 1 base; nucleotides not matched to a gene: 2. This CDR3 spans 15 amino acids. The CDR3 loop reads CASSWTGGQNTEAFF. DNA for the CDR3: TGCGCCAGCAGCTGGACAGGGGGCCAGAACACTGAAGCTTTCTTT.